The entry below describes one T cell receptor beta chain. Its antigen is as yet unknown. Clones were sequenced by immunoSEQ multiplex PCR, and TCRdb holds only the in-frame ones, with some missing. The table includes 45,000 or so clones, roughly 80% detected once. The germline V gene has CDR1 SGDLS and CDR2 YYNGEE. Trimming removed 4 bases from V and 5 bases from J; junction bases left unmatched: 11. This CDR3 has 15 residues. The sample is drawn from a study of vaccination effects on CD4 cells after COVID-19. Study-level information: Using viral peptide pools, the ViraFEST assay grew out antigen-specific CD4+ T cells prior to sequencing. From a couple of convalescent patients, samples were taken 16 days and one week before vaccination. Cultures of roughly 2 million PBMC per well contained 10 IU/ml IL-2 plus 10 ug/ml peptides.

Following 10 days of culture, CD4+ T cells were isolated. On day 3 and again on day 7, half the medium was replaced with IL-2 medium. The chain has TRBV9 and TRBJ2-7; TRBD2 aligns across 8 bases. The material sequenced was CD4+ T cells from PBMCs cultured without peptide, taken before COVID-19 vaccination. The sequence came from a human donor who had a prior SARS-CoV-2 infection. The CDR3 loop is CASSKHSSGDNEQYF. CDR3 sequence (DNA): TGTGCCAGCAGCAAGCATAGTAGCGGGGACAACGAGCAGTACTTC.